These 9 T cell receptor beta chains share one sample of origin, sequenced in a study of blood T cells in healthy people across ages. A second about 6 to 11 cycle PCR used barcoded and J-beta primers. TCRdb re-derived calls from the 5' RACE reads in MiXCR, one entry per CDR3 protein. There are approximately 810,000 distinct CDR3 sequences in the sample; 35% to 40% occur only once, and about an eighth lies in the top ten. What was sequenced was blood. These receptors all stem from a man aged 18 to 30 in good health.

This rearrangement joins TRBV10-3 to TRBJ2-3; 8 bases match TRBD1. CDR1 ENHRY and CDR2 SYGVKD come from the germline V gene. V lost 6 bases and J lost 3; bases outside the gene matches: 8. This CDR3 comprises 15 residues. Written as DNA, the CDR3 is TGTGCCATCAGGGGCGACAGGGGTCGGACAGATACGCAGTATTTT. Protein: CAIRGDRGRTDTQYF.

The V gene is TRBV7-9, the J gene TRBJ2-5; D tentatively reads TRBD1 or TRBD2 (5 bases each). Trimming shortened V by 1 base and J by 3 bases, and 12 bases separated the two germline ends. Germline V CDR1 and CDR2: SEHNR, FQNEAQ (reference sequence). The length of the CDR3 is 15 residues. The CDR3 protein is CASSLGSGPEETQYF. CDR3 in DNA: TGTGCCAGCAGCTTAGGGTCGGGACCCGAAGAGACCCAGTACTTC.

A few counts support this clonotype. V is TRBV20-1 and J is TRBJ2-5; TRBD2 agrees at 10 bases. The J call is doubtful: the DNA matches TRBJ2-7 better. Germline loops: CDR1 DFQATT, CDR2 SNEGSKA (reference sequence). The CDR3 spans 17 residues. For the CDR3, the DNA is TGCAGTGCTAGATCACTCTTACTAGCGGGGCCCTTCGGCGAGCAGTACTTC. Translated, it gives CSARSLLLAGPFGEQYF.

This clonotype was detected a few times. The chain couples TRBV7-9 to TRBJ2-5; D is possibly TRBD1 (5 bases). Trimming cost V 5 bases and J 1 base, with 8 bases left between them. The germline V gene encodes CDR1 SEHNR and CDR2 FQNEAQ (reference sequence). The CDR3 totals 13 residues. The CDR3 region is CASSRQSQETQYF. The CDR3 DNA reads TGTGCCAGCAGCAGACAGTCCCAAGAGACCCAGTACTTC.

The chain combines TRBV5-1 with TRBJ2-1; a possible D gene is TRBD2 (6 bases). This CDR3 is built from 15 residues. V lost 3 bases, J lost 6 bases, and 16 bases lay in between. Per the germline V gene, CDR1 is SGHRS and CDR2 is YFSETQ. The CDR3 sequence: CASSWGVSRGNEQFF. As DNA, the CDR3 is TGCGCCAGCAGCTGGGGGGTCTCTAGGGGCAATGAGCAGTTCTTC.

This clonotype was detected a few times. This chain's CDR3 is CASSYMGDVVGNEQFF. The CDR3 coding sequence is TGTGCCAGCAGCTATATGGGGGACGTCGTCGGCAATGAGCAGTTCTTC. This rearrangement joins TRBV7-2 to TRBJ2-1, with D perhaps being TRBD1 or TRBD2 (5 bases each). Germline V lookup: CDR1 SGHTA, CDR2 FQGNSA. The CDR3 has 16 residues. V was pared by 4 bases and J by 6 bases, with 19 bases between.

This chain uses TRBV20-1 with TRBJ2-1, with 12 bases aligning to TRBD2. CDR3 length equals 16 residues. In germline, CDR1 is DFQATT, CDR2 SNEGSKA (reference sequence). With V trimmed by 3 bases and J by 3 bases, 6 bases remained unmatched. The CDR3 nucleotides are TGCAGTGCTAGTTGGTCTAGCGGGGGGGACTACAATGAGCAGTTCTTC. Translated, it gives CSASWSSGGDYNEQFF.

This chain uses TRBV5-1 with TRBJ1-3; D not resolved. CDR3 length equals 14 residues. CDR1 and CDR2 (germline): SGHRS, YFSETQ. V was clipped by 0 bases and J by 4 bases, with 8 bases between them. In DNA form, the CDR3 reads TGCGCCAGCAGCTTGGTTGGCACGGGAAACACCATATATTTT. Amino acids: CASSLVGTGNTIYF.

This clonotype was recorded at least ten times. This chain links TRBV12-3 or TRBV12-4 with TRBJ1-2, with D possibly matching TRBD1 (5 bases). Between the trimmed V and J ends, which lost 6 bases and 3 bases, there was a span of 11 bases. This CDR3 has 13 amino acids. CDR3: CASSYDSYYGYTF. CDR3 nucleotide sequence: TGTGCCAGCAGCTATGACAGCTACTATGGCTACACCTTC.